These 10 T cell receptor beta chains originate from one sample sequenced in a study of T cell changes during pregnancy in multiple sclerosis. The assay was immunoSEQ multiplex PCR, and TCRdb's table has in-frame clones only and misses some. The sample lists 50,000 to 60,000 clones; approximately 91% were seen once. The sequenced sample was CD4+ T cells from peripheral blood mononuclear cells, obtained in the second trimester of pregnancy. The receptors were sampled from a female donor with multiple sclerosis, enrolled in a pregnancy study.

This chain connects TRBV6-1 to TRBJ1-3; the match to TRBD1 covers 7 bases. The CDR3 extends over 15 amino acids. Germline loops: CDR1 MNHNS, CDR2 SASEGT. V dropped 0 bases and J dropped 4; count of bases not matched to a gene: 3. The CDR3 sequence is CASSEANRGGNTIYF. DNA for the CDR3: TGTGCCAGCAGTGAAGCAAACAGGGGAGGAAACACCATATATTTT.

This clone has only a few counts. This sequence joins TRBV19 and TRBJ1-2, with a weak D call TRBD1 (6 bases). Between the trimmed V and J ends, which lost 7 bases and 4 bases, there was a span of 16 bases. CDR3 length equals 14 residues. From germline, CDR1 is LNHDA and CDR2 SQIVND (reference sequence). CDR3 DNA: TGTGCCAGTAACAATCTAAGGGGGTTCTATGGCTACACCTTC. This codes for CASNNLRGFYGYTF.

The chain has TRBV6-6 and TRBJ1-5; 8 bases are a match to TRBD1. Germline CDR1 is MNHNY and CDR2 is SVGAGI (reference sequence). V gave up 0 bases and J gave up 5 bases; unmatched junction bases: 6. The CDR3 extends over 16 amino acids. CDR3 DNA: TGTGCCAGCAGTTACTCGATAGGACAGGGCGATCAGCCCCAGCATTTT. Translated, it gives CASSYSIGQGDQPQHF.

The chain joins TRBV5-4 to TRBJ2-1, with 10 bases matching TRBD2. This CDR3 has 15 amino acids. V lost 4 bases, J lost 5 bases, and 6 bases stayed unmatched. Germline CDR1 SGHNT, CDR2 YYREEE (reference sequence). This CDR3 reads CASSPEAGGDNEQFF. CDR3 coding DNA: TGTGCCAGCAGCCCGGAAGCGGGGGGGGACAATGAGCAGTTCTTC.

The rearrangement links TRBV5-1 to TRBJ2-1, with 11 positions matching TRBD1. V gave up 4 bases and J gave up 9 bases; unmatched junction bases: 12. Per germline, CDR1 SGHRS and CDR2 YFSETQ. The CDR3 consists of 16 residues. CDR3 region: CASSPSGQGVLGEQFF. CDR3 coding DNA: TGCGCCAGCAGCCCATCGGGACAGGGGGTTCTCGGTGAGCAGTTCTTC.

The chain recombines TRBV28 with TRBJ2-3; 8 bases agree with TRBD2. J gave up 4 bases and V 7 bases, and 10 bases lay outside the gene matches. Germline lookup yields CDR1 MDHEN and CDR2 SYDVKM. CDR3 length: 15 residues. CDR3 sequence (DNA): TGTGCCAGCATACCCCCGGGGGGGTTCGCAGATACGCAGTATTTT. Translation gives CASIPPGGFADTQYF.

The rearrangement uses TRBV19 and TRBJ1-5, with TRBD1 matching 7 bases. The CDR3 runs to 15 residues. Germline V lookup: CDR1 LNHDA, CDR2 SQIVND (reference sequence). V dropped 6 bases and J dropped 2; count of bases not matched to a gene: 7. The CDR3 sequence: CASSSQTGGNQPQHF. For the CDR3, the DNA is TGTGCCAGTAGCTCTCAAACAGGGGGCAATCAGCCCCAGCATTTT.

This clone was seen once. The chain combines TRBV12-5 with TRBJ2-5; 8 bases fit TRBD1. Trimming removed 6 bases from V and 5 bases from J; junction bases left unmatched: 8. The germline V gene encodes CDR1 LGHNT and CDR2 FRNRAP. The CDR3 covers 14 residues. The CDR3 reads CASGQTGAIETQYF. CDR3 sequence (DNA): TGTGCTAGTGGCCAGACAGGGGCTATTGAGACCCAGTACTTC.

The CDR3 region is CASSVILAHEQFF. The CDR3 DNA reads as TGTGCCAGCAGCGTCATACTAGCCCATGAGCAGTTCTTC. The chain couples TRBV27 to TRBJ2-1, with a tentative D call TRBD2 (6 bases). The germline V and J ends were trimmed by 6 bases and 8 bases, with 14 bases remaining between them. The CDR3 covers 13 residues. Germline V gene lookup returns CDR1 MNHEY and CDR2 SMNVEV (reference sequence).

CDR3 protein: CASSINRGNEQYF. DNA for the CDR3: TGTGCCAGTAGTATAAACAGGGGGAACGAGCAGTACTTC. This chain uses TRBV19 with TRBJ2-7; 8 nucleotides match TRBD1. V lost 2 bases and J lost 5; bases outside the gene matches: 2. CDR1 is LNHDA and CDR2 is SQIVND in the germline V gene (reference sequence). CDR3 length equals 13 residues.